This T cell receptor beta chain was found in a study of cytomegalovirus exposure and HLA in healthy donors. Background on the study: An earlier analysis found 120 million or so unique TCR beta sequences from about 179 million T cells.

The PCR employed 60 Vbeta primers together with 13 Jbeta primers. TCRdb's copy holds only in-frame clones and misses some; the assay was immunoSEQ multiplex PCR. The data hold about 140,000 clones, with around 80% observed a single time. From germline, CDR1 is GTSNPN and CDR2 SVGIG (reference sequence). The CDR3 sequence is 14 residues long. The V gene end was trimmed by 4 bases and the J gene end by 5 bases; junction bases not matched to a gene: 5. For this clone: Its specificity is unknown.

Study-wide results and caveats: Investigators reported 150 to 200 TCR beta chains as tied to cytomegalovirus.

This TCR was sampled from a man aged 50-60 years in good health and CMV-seronegative. Sequencing was carried out using PBMCs. The rearrangement uses TRBV30 and TRBJ1-5, with 10 bases lining up with TRBD1. The CDR3 DNA sequence: TGTGCCTGGATGGGTGGGACAGGGGATCAGCCCCAGCATTTT. Translation gives CAWMGGTGDQPQHF.